A selection of T cell receptor beta chains follows, all from one sample in a study of blood T cell repertoires in COVID-19. TCRdb's table, derived via immunoSEQ multiplex PCR, lists solely in-frame clones and lacks some. The sample has approximately 34,000 clones; approximately 89% are singletons. The sequenced sample was peripheral blood. Every receptor here comes from a human donor in a cohort sampled during active COVID-19. Both conserved end residues are part of each CDR3. A D gene is named only where the DNA matches it firmly. Not every row has a clone size; where given, it reads once, few, many or a size class.

j_gene: TRBJ2-7
len: 13
d_gene: TRBD2
v_gene: TRBV30
abundance: few
CDR3aa: CAWRSTSGGEQYF
CDR3nt: TGTGCCTGGAGATCGACTAGCGGTGGGGAGCAGTACTTC

j_gene: TRBJ1-5
len: 16
d_gene: TRBD1
v_gene: TRBV28
abundance: .
CDR3aa: CASSLNRGSSNQPQHF
CDR3nt: TGTGCCAGCAGTTTGAACAGGGGGTCTAGCAATCAGCCCCAGCATTTT

j_gene: TRBJ2-2
len: 15
d_gene: TRBD1
v_gene: TRBV19
abundance: .
CDR3aa: CASSPRDRGTGELFF
CDR3nt: TGTGCCAGTAGCCCAAGAGACAGGGGGACCGGGGAGCTGTTTTTT

j_gene: TRBJ2-5
len: 14
d_gene: .
v_gene: TRBV20-1
abundance: .
CDR3aa: CSASRDSRTETQYF
CDR3nt: TGCAGTGCTAGTAGAGACTCTCGAACGGAGACCCAGTACTTC

j_gene: TRBJ2-7
len: 15
d_gene: TRBD1
v_gene: TRBV18
abundance: .
CDR3aa: CASSPYRDSSYEQYF
CDR3nt: TGTGCCAGCTCACCATACCGGGACAGTTCCTACGAGCAGTACTTC

j_gene: TRBJ2-5
len: 14
d_gene: .
v_gene: TRBV3-1/TRBV3-2
abundance: .
CDR3aa: CASSLRGHQETQYF
CDR3nt: TGTGCCAGCAGCCTAAGGGGCCACCAAGAGACCCAGTACTTC

j_gene: TRBJ1-2
len: 18
d_gene: .
v_gene: TRBV7-2
abundance: .
CDR3aa: CASSLGLGPRGMNYGYTF
CDR3nt: TGTGCCAGCAGCTTGGGATTGGGCCCTAGAGGGATGAACTATGGCTACACCTTC

j_gene: TRBJ2-2
len: 15
d_gene: TRBD2
v_gene: TRBV9
abundance: .
CDR3aa: CASSVGLAVRGELFF
CDR3nt: TGTGCCAGCAGCGTAGGGCTAGCGGTGCGCGGGGAGCTGTTTTTT

j_gene: TRBJ2-5
len: 12
d_gene: .
v_gene: TRBV2
abundance: .
CDR3aa: CASRRVQETQYF
CDR3nt: TGTGCCAGCAGGAGGGTTCAAGAGACCCAGTACTTC

j_gene: TRBJ2-7
len: 14
d_gene: .
v_gene: TRBV12-1
abundance: .
CDR3aa: CASSPRARGKEQYF
CDR3nt: TGTGCCAGCAGCCCGCGGGCCAGGGGGAAAGAGCAGTACTTC

j_gene: TRBJ2-1
len: 13
d_gene: .
v_gene: TRBV12-5
abundance: few
CDR3aa: CASGLRGAFEQFF
CDR3nt: TGTGCTAGTGGTTTACGGGGGGCATTTGAGCAGTTCTTC

j_gene: TRBJ1-2
len: 13
d_gene: .
v_gene: TRBV28
abundance: .
CDR3aa: CASSKRQGGGYTF
CDR3nt: TGTGCCAGCAGCAAGAGGCAGGGAGGTGGCTACACCTTC

j_gene: TRBJ2-2
len: 15
d_gene: TRBD1
v_gene: TRBV6-5
abundance: .
CDR3aa: CASSYQGANTGELFF
CDR3nt: TGTGCCAGCAGTTACCAGGGGGCGAATACCGGGGAGCTGTTTTTT

j_gene: TRBJ2-7
len: 15
d_gene: TRBD1
v_gene: TRBV2
abundance: .
CDR3aa: CASRVRDRETYEQYF
CDR3nt: TGTGCCAGCAGGGTCCGGGACAGGGAGACCTACGAGCAGTACTTC

j_gene: TRBJ2-1
len: 14
d_gene: TRBD2
v_gene: TRBV6-2/TRBV6-3
abundance: .
CDR3aa: CASSYSGSRNEQFF
CDR3nt: TGTGCCAGCAGTTATAGCGGGAGTCGGAATGAGCAGTTCTTC

j_gene: TRBJ2-3
len: 15
d_gene: TRBD2
v_gene: TRBV6-4
abundance: .
CDR3aa: CASQRASGALETQYF
CDR3nt: TGTGCCAGCCAAAGAGCGAGCGGGGCCTTGGAGACGCAGTATTTT

j_gene: TRBJ2-7
len: 16
d_gene: TRBD1
v_gene: TRBV6-5
abundance: .
CDR3aa: CASSYHGTGQEGEQYF
CDR3nt: TGTGCCAGCAGTTACCACGGGACAGGGCAGGAGGGGGAGCAGTACTTC

j_gene: TRBJ1-6
len: 14
d_gene: TRBD1
v_gene: TRBV18
abundance: .
CDR3aa: CASSPTGENSPLHF
CDR3nt: TGTGCCAGCTCACCGACAGGGGAAAATTCACCCCTCCACTTT

j_gene: TRBJ1-2
len: 13
d_gene: .
v_gene: TRBV6-2/TRBV6-3
abundance: .
CDR3aa: CASSYSSGFGYTF
CDR3nt: TGTGCCAGCAGTTACTCGAGCGGATTTGGCTACACCTTC

j_gene: TRBJ2-7
len: 16
d_gene: TRBD1
v_gene: TRBV5-5
abundance: .
CDR3aa: CASSLGAGTGNYEQYF
CDR3nt: TGTGCCAGCAGCTTGGGAGCAGGGACAGGCAACTACGAGCAGTACTTC

j_gene: TRBJ1-2
len: 13
d_gene: .
v_gene: TRBV30
abundance: .
CDR3aa: CAWGDSSFHGYTF
CDR3nt: TGTGCCTGGGGGGACTCTTCCTTTCATGGCTACACCTTC

j_gene: TRBJ2-3
len: 14
d_gene: .
v_gene: TRBV5-1
abundance: .
CDR3aa: CASSLVTSGDTQYF
CDR3nt: TGCGCCAGCAGCTTAGTCACTTCAGGGGATACGCAGTATTTT

j_gene: TRBJ2-5
len: 19
d_gene: TRBD2
v_gene: TRBV11-2
abundance: .
CDR3aa: CASSLVPRGGGRLTETQYF
CDR3nt: TGTGCCAGCAGCTTAGTTCCGCGTGGAGGCGGGAGGTTGACGGAGACCCAGTACTTC

j_gene: TRBJ1-3
len: 16
d_gene: TRBD1
v_gene: TRBV24-1
abundance: .
CDR3aa: CATRSGTGRSGNTIYF
CDR3nt: TGTGCCACCAGGTCTGGGACAGGCCGCTCTGGAAACACCATATATTTT

j_gene: TRBJ2-2
len: 17
d_gene: TRBD2
v_gene: TRBV5-6
abundance: .
CDR3aa: CASSRTSGGSNTGELFF
CDR3nt: TGTGCCAGCAGCCGGACTAGCGGGGGGTCGAACACCGGGGAGCTGTTTTTT

j_gene: TRBJ2-7
len: 16
d_gene: TRBD2
v_gene: TRBV27
abundance: .
CDR3aa: CASSFSRSGASYEQYF
CDR3nt: TGTGCCAGCAGTTTTTCCCGAAGCGGGGCCTCCTACGAGCAGTACTTC

j_gene: TRBJ1-6
len: 18
d_gene: .
v_gene: TRBV18
abundance: .
CDR3aa: CASSPGQIRASPNSPLHF
CDR3nt: TGTGCCAGCTCACCGGGGCAGATCCGAGCAAGTCCTAATTCACCCCTCCACTTT

j_gene: TRBJ2-7
len: 14
d_gene: .
v_gene: TRBV5-1
abundance: .
CDR3aa: CASSSKQGRDEQYF
CDR3nt: TGCGCCAGCAGCTCTAAACAGGGTCGCGACGAGCAGTACTTC

j_gene: TRBJ2-3
len: 17
d_gene: TRBD1
v_gene: TRBV27
abundance: .
CDR3aa: CASSHPRTGGFTDTQYF
CDR3nt: TGTGCCAGCAGTCACCCCAGGACAGGGGGCTTCACAGATACGCAGTATTTT